These 5 T cell receptor beta chains came from one sample sequenced in a study of HIV-infected children after antiretroviral therapy interruption. The TCR library was built from RNA with a 3' RACE protocol and unique molecular identifiers. TCRdb independently ran MiXCR on the 3' RACE reads; one entry per CDR3 protein. The sample holds 40,000 to 55,000 distinct CDR3 sequences, roughly 4% seen once. The treatment here: PENTA 11 planned treatment interruption arm or continuous ART arm. This material consisted of CD45RA+ CD4+ T cells from PBMCs, pooled from several time points, taken from a donor given antiretroviral therapy, either interrupted or continuous. Noted subset: naive CD4+ CD45RA+ CD45RO- T cells. These receptors were obtained from a pool of human donors with HIV.

This clonotype was observed many times. V gene TRBV19 combines with J gene TRBJ1-4, with no clear D. CDR3 length equals 12 residues. V was cut by 5 bases and J by 14 bases, with 15 bases left in between. Germline V gives CDR1 LNHDA, CDR2 SQIVND (reference sequence). As DNA, the CDR3 is TGTGCCAGTAGTCAAAGGGAGGGATGGCTGTTTTTT. It specifies CASSQREGWLFF.

V usage is TRBV12-1 and J usage is TRBJ1-3. TRBV12-1 is designated a pseudogene. The CDR3 extends over 14 amino acids. The CDR3 sequence is CASSPRGPGDTIYF. DNA of the CDR3: TGTGCCAGCAGCCCACGGGGCCCCGGCGACACCATATATTTT.

This clonotype occurred many times. The V call is TRBV11-2, the J call TRBJ1-1; TRBD1 is a possible D gene (6 bases). V was shortened by 6 bases and J by 5 bases, with 16 bases between the two germline ends. The germline gives CDR1 SGHAT, CDR2 FQNNGV. This CDR3 is built from 14 residues. The CDR3 sequence is CASRTGGVGTEAFF. The CDR3 DNA follows: TGTGCCAGCAGGACAGGAGGGGTAGGGACTGAAGCTTTCTTT.

The chain combines TRBV7-2 with TRBJ2-7; possibly TRBD1 or TRBD2 for D (5 bases each). The CDR3 covers 11 residues. V shed 5 bases and J shed 12 bases, with 14 bases lying between them. Germline CDR1 and CDR2: SGHTA and FQGNSA. The CDR3 nucleotides read TGTGCCAGCAGCACTCCGGGGCCTCCGTACTTC. This sequence encodes CASSTPGPPYF.

The table lists this clonotype with many counts. The gene calls are TRBV10-3 and TRBJ1-6; 7 nucleotides match TRBD1. V trimming: 0 bases; J trimming: 7 bases; junction bases outside the gene matches: 3. CDR1 is ENHRY and CDR2 is SYGVKD in the germline V gene. The CDR3 has 15 amino acids. This CDR3 reads CAISESGTVNSPLHF. CDR3 bases: TGTGCCATCAGTGAGTCCGGGACAGTAAATTCACCCCTCCACTTT.